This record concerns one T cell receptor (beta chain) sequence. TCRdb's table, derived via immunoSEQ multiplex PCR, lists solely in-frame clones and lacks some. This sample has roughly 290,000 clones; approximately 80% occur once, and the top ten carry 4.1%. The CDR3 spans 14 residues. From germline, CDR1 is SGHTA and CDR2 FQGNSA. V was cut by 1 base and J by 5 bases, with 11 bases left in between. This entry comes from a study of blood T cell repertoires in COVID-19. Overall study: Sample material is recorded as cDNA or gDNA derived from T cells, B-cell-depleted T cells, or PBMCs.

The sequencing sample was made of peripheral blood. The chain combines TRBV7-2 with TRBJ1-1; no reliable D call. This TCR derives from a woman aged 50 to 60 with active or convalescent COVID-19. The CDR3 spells CASSLESRRTEAFF. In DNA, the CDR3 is TGTGCCAGCAGCTTAGAATCCCGGAGGACTGAAGCTTTCTTT.